Below, 28 T cell receptor beta chains from the same sample are listed, as sequenced in a study of blood T cell repertoires in COVID-19. Generated by immunoSEQ multiplex PCR, the TCRdb table keeps only in-frame clones and is missing some. The sample yields over 300,000 clones, approximately 83% seen once. Sequencing used PBMCs or T cells enriched from blood (not recorded which). Every receptor here comes from a man younger than 45 who had recovered from COVID-19.

CDR3 nucleotide sequence: TGCAGCGCCTTGGACAGGGGGCATCTTGGCTACACCTTC. Translation gives CSALDRGHLGYTF. The J gene is TRBJ1-2, the V gene TRBV29-1, with 11 bases aligning to TRBD1. V lost 7 bases and J lost 7; bases outside the gene matches: 8. Germline lookup yields CDR1 SQVTM and CDR2 ANQGSEA. This CDR3 contains 13 residues.

This clone was observed once. V usage is TRBV11-2 and J usage is TRBJ2-1; 8 bases align to TRBD2. This CDR3 is 15 amino acids long. Germline assignment: CDR1 SGHAT and CDR2 FQNNGV. Losses at the gene ends were 5 bases for V and 6 bases for J; bases not matched to a gene: 9. The CDR3 bases are TGTGCCAGCAGCCACCTAGCGGGTAACCGCAATGAGCAGTTCTTC. It yields the protein CASSHLAGNRNEQFF. Together with reference TRBV11-2 and TRBJ2-1, the CDR3 gives the full variable domain: EAGVAQSPRYKIIEKRQSVAFWCNPISGHATLYWYQQILGQGPKLLIQFQNNGVVDDSQLPKDRFSAERLKGVDSTLKIQPAKLEDSAVYLCASSHLAGNRNEQFFGPGTRLTVL.

The rearrangement links TRBV11-1 to TRBJ2-3; 7 bases map to TRBD1. The V gene's germline CDR1 is SGHAT and CDR2 FQDESV (reference sequence). The CDR3 runs to 15 residues. The V and J ends lost 4 bases and 1 base, in that order; junction bases with no gene match: 5. For the CDR3, the DNA is TGTGCCAGCAGCTCCCGACAGGGTGGCACAGATACGCAGTATTTT. Translating gives CASSSRQGGTDTQYF.

This clone turned up a few times. The V gene is TRBV2, the J gene TRBJ1-5, with 7 bases lining up with TRBD1. Per germline, CDR1 SNHLY and CDR2 FYNNEI. After removal of 6 bases from V and 4 bases from J, the junction contained 21 bases not matched to a gene. The CDR3 has 19 amino acids. The CDR3: CASSSKPRDSEALNQPQHF. The CDR3 nucleotides read TGTGCCAGCAGCTCAAAACCCCGGGACAGCGAAGCCCTTAATCAGCCCCAGCATTTT.

V and J are TRBV7-9 and TRBJ2-3, with D uncertain. Between the trimmed V and J ends, which lost 11 bases and 6 bases, there was a span of 21 bases. CDR3 length: 14 amino acids. Per germline, CDR1 SEHNR and CDR2 FQNEAQ (reference sequence). The CDR3 DNA reads as TGTGCCCTCGTGAGGAAAAGTAAAACGGATACGCAGTATTTT. It is translated as CALVRKSKTDTQYF.

The chain employs TRBV6-5 and TRBJ1-2, with D possibly being TRBD1 (5 bases). Deletions cut 5 bases from V and 8 bases from J, with 15 bases between. Germline V gene sequence: CDR1 MNHEY, CDR2 SVGAGI. CDR3 size: 13 residues. The CDR3, as DNA: TGTGCCAGCAGTAGAATGCAGGGTGAGGGCTACACCTTC. Protein product: CASSRMQGEGYTF.

The V call is TRBV7-3, the J call TRBJ2-1; D remains unclear. The CDR3 contains 13 residues. V was cut by 2 bases and J by 8 bases, with 10 bases left in between. The germline V gene encodes CDR1 SGHTA and CDR2 FQGTGA. CDR3 coding DNA: TGTGCCAGCAGCTTATCACTATCGGATGAGCAGTTCTTC. Protein sequence: CASSLSLSDEQFF. The full variable domain, with the rest looked up from reference TRBV7-3 and TRBJ2-1, is GAGVSQTPSNKVTEKGKYVELRCDPISGHTALYWYRQSLGQGPEFLIYFQGTGAADDSGLPNDRFFAVRPEGSVSTLKIQRTERGDSAVYLCASSLSLSDEQFFGPGTRLTVL.

The CDR3 nucleotides read TGTGCCAGCACCGAGTCCTCAACCTTCGGTGAGCAGTTCTTC. Protein product: CASTESSTFGEQFF. The chain joins TRBV11-2 to TRBJ2-1; D unclear. V was shortened by 7 bases and J by 9 bases, with 19 bases between the two germline ends. This CDR3 region has 14 residues. Per the germline V gene, CDR1 is SGHAT and CDR2 is FQNNGV.

The rearrangement joins TRBV12-5 to TRBJ1-1, with TRBD1 matching 8 bases. After removal of 4 bases from V and 5 bases from J, the junction contained 6 bases not matched to a gene. The V gene's germline CDR1 is LGHNT and CDR2 FRNRAP. The CDR3 consists of 14 residues. CDR3 residues: CASGWGTGGTEAFF. DNA for the CDR3: TGTGCTAGTGGTTGGGGGACAGGCGGGACTGAAGCTTTCTTT.

This chain connects TRBV7-3 to TRBJ1-6; 7 bases line up with TRBD1. V was pared by 2 bases and J by 6 bases, with 4 bases of the junction left unmatched. The CDR3 runs 15 residues. Germline V gives CDR1 SGHTA, CDR2 FQGTGA. CDR3 in DNA: TGTGCCAGCAGCTTATTAGGACAGGCTAATTCACCCCTCCACTTT. It is translated as CASSLLGQANSPLHF. The complete variable domain, with remaining parts taken from reference TRBV7-3 and TRBJ1-6, reads GAGVSQTPSNKVTEKGKYVELRCDPISGHTALYWYRQSLGQGPEFLIYFQGTGAADDSGLPNDRFFAVRPEGSVSTLKIQRTERGDSAVYLCASSLLGQANSPLHFGNGTRLTVT.

In nucleotides, the CDR3 is TGTGCCAGCTTAAGGGCAGGGGGCCTTTCGGGCACTGAAGCTTTCTTT. It translates to CASLRAGGLSGTEAFF. The chain uses TRBV21-1 and TRBJ1-1; the table's TRBD1 call for D was not verified on the DNA. TRBV21-1 is recorded as a pseudogene. This CDR3 contains 16 residues.

This clone came up once. Here the CDR3 DNA reads TGTGCCACCAAACAGGGATTTGATGAAGCTTTCTTT. As protein: CATKQGFDEAFF. The V call is TRBV10-3, the J call TRBJ1-1, with a tentative D call TRBD1 (6 bases). CDR1 and CDR2 (germline): ENHRY, SYGVKD. V lost 10 bases, J lost 7 bases, and 16 bases lay in between. The CDR3 runs to 12 residues.

The V gene is TRBV4-1, the J gene TRBJ2-7; 9 nucleotides match TRBD2. From germline, CDR1 is MGHRA and CDR2 YSYEKL. The CDR3 loop spans 16 amino acids. J gave up 6 bases and V 0 bases, and 9 bases lay outside the gene matches. The CDR3 here is CASSQDSAGGLREQYF. The CDR3 DNA reads as TGCGCCAGCAGCCAAGATAGCGCGGGGGGGCTTCGCGAGCAGTACTTC.

This clone has only a few counts. The J gene is TRBJ2-7, the V gene TRBV5-1; 11 bases are shared with TRBD2. The V gene end was trimmed by 1 base and the J gene end by 2 bases; junction bases not matched to a gene: 8. CDR1 is SGHRS and CDR2 is YFSETQ in the germline V gene. The CDR3 is 17 amino acids. This CDR3 is CASSLSSLAGGTYEQYF. The CDR3 DNA is TGCGCCAGCAGCTTGAGCTCTCTAGCGGGGGGTACCTACGAGCAGTACTTC.

DNA for the CDR3: TGTGCCAGCAGCCCAGGGACTAGCGGGGGGCCTGGGGCCAACGTCCTGACTTTC. Translated, it gives CASSPGTSGGPGANVLTF. V gene TRBV5-4 combines with J gene TRBJ2-6; 15 positions agree with TRBD2. Germline V gives CDR1 SGHNT, CDR2 YYREEE (reference sequence). The CDR3 totals 18 residues. Trimming cost V 4 bases and J 2 bases; bases outside gene matches: 4.

This chain joins TRBV29-1 and TRBJ1-2, with 9 bases lining up with TRBD1. The CDR3 covers 13 residues. V shed 7 bases and J 6 bases; nucleotides not matched to a gene: 9. Germline V gene sequence: CDR1 SQVTM, CDR2 ANQGSEA. The CDR3 here is CSAGTGSLHGYTF. The CDR3, as DNA: TGCAGCGCAGGGACAGGGTCTTTACATGGCTACACCTTC.

The chain is built from TRBV3-1 (or the pseudogene TRBV3-2) and TRBJ1-2, with D perhaps matching TRBD1 (6 bases). This CDR3 region has 13 residues. Trimming pared 3 bases from V and 8 bases from J, leaving 13 bases between. Germline loops: CDR1 LGHDT, CDR2 YNNKEL (reference sequence). The CDR3 nucleotides read TGTGCCAGCAGCCAGGGGGGGCTCTCGGGCTACACCTTC. It encodes CASSQGGLSGYTF.

Written as DNA, the CDR3 is TGTGCCAGCAGTTCACCCTACGACAGGGGATACGAGCAGTACTTC. This gives the protein CASSSPYDRGYEQYF. The V gene is TRBV27, the J gene TRBJ2-7; TRBD1 agrees at 8 bases. The CDR3 runs to 15 residues. Germline V gene data show CDR1 as MNHEY and CDR2 as SMNVEV (reference sequence). Unmatched junction bases numbered 9, after V lost 4 bases and J lost 4 bases.

This clone was observed a handful of times. The rearrangement uses TRBV18 and TRBJ1-5, with D tentatively TRBD1 (6 bases). The length of the CDR3 is 16 residues. V dropped 3 bases and J dropped 4 bases, with 16 bases sitting between them. The germline V gene encodes CDR1 KGHSH and CDR2 LQKENI. The DNA for the CDR3 is TGTGCCAGCTCACCTGAACAGGGCCGGGCAAATCAGCCCCAGCATTTT. This gives the protein CASSPEQGRANQPQHF.

The chain uses TRBV5-4 and TRBJ1-1, with 7 positions matching TRBD1. The CDR3 is made up of 15 amino acids. V was clipped by 6 bases and J by 4 bases; unmatched bases: 12. Germline V lookup: CDR1 SGHNT, CDR2 YYREEE (reference sequence). The CDR3 is CASNLRSAGGTEAFF. The CDR3 DNA sequence: TGTGCCAGCAACTTAAGATCGGCAGGGGGCACTGAAGCTTTCTTT.

The rearrangement uses TRBV4-2 and TRBJ1-2, with D tentatively TRBD1 (6 bases). This CDR3 has 14 amino acids. The germline V gene encodes CDR1 LGHNA and CDR2 YNFKEQ. Deletions cut 0 bases from V and 4 bases from J, with 9 bases between. DNA for the CDR3: TGTGCCAGCAGCCAAGATCAGGGGATCTATGGCTACACCTTC. Protein sequence: CASSQDQGIYGYTF.

This sequence joins TRBV5-4 and TRBJ1-2; TRBD1 might be the D (5 bases). Germline V gene sequence: CDR1 SGHNT, CDR2 YYREEE (reference sequence). This CDR3 has 13 amino acids. Trimming cost V 3 bases and J 8 bases, with 14 bases left between them. CDR3 region: CASSSTGTLGYTF. The CDR3 nucleotides read TGTGCCAGCAGCTCAACAGGCACCCTCGGCTACACCTTC.

This sequence joins TRBV7-8 and TRBJ1-5, with TRBD1 matching 8 bases. The CDR3 extends over 16 amino acids. With V trimmed by 5 bases and J by 1 base, 7 bases remained unmatched. CDR1 is SGHVS, CDR2 FQNEAQ, per germline. The CDR3 sequence is CASSTSGGRSNQPQHF. In nucleotides, the CDR3 is TGTGCCAGCAGCACCTCAGGGGGCAGGAGCAATCAGCCCCAGCATTTT.

This rearrangement joins TRBV19 to TRBJ2-1; possible D gene TRBD1, 6 bases. This CDR3 is 15 amino acids long. Germline CDR1 is LNHDA and CDR2 is SQIVND (reference sequence). V lost 1 base to trimming and J lost 8 bases, with 15 bases between them. CDR3 sequence: CASSIGAGDRDEQFF. CDR3 coding DNA: TGTGCCAGTAGTATAGGCGCAGGGGATAGAGATGAGCAGTTCTTC.

The rearrangement joins TRBV19 to TRBJ1-5, with D perhaps TRBD1 (6 bases). The germline V gene has CDR1 LNHDA and CDR2 SQIVND (reference sequence). The germline V and J ends were trimmed by 3 bases and 2 bases, with 11 bases remaining between them. The length of the CDR3 is 15 residues. CDR3 residues: CASSIGSGGNQPQHF. CDR3 nucleotide sequence: TGTGCCAGTAGTATTGGGTCAGGGGGCAATCAGCCCCAGCATTTT.

The V and J genes are TRBV5-1 and TRBJ2-1; no clear D. CDR1 is SGHRS and CDR2 is YFSETQ in the germline V gene. This CDR3 is built from 13 residues. V lost 0 bases to trimming and J lost 4 bases, with 5 bases between them. CDR3 protein: CASSLEQYNEQFF. The CDR3 coding sequence is TGCGCCAGCAGCTTGGAGCAATACAATGAGCAGTTCTTC.

The CDR3 coding sequence is TGTGCCAGCAGCACCCGACAGGGGGCTTCCTACAATGAGCAGTTCTTC. This translates into CASSTRQGASYNEQFF. The chain carries TRBV5-4 and TRBJ2-1; 10 positions match TRBD1. The CDR3 contains 16 residues. From germline, CDR1 is SGHNT and CDR2 YYREEE (reference sequence). Unmatched junction bases numbered 5, after V lost 4 bases and J lost 1 base.

This chain uses TRBV2 with TRBJ1-6; D uncertain. V was clipped by 3 bases and J by 13 bases, with 13 bases between them. The CDR3 totals 13 residues. The V gene's germline CDR1 is SNHLY and CDR2 FYNNEI. The CDR3 is CASSDEGGRPLHF. CDR3 DNA: TGTGCCAGCAGTGATGAGGGAGGAAGGCCCCTCCACTTT.